The sequence of this T cell receptor beta chain was determined in a study of shared clonotypes between healthy human individuals. Details on this clone: Its antigen is unknown.

The length of the CDR3 is 14 residues. The germline gives CDR1 MGHRA, CDR2 YSYEKL. Trimming took off 4 bases at V and 4 bases at J, with 12 bases between the two ends. Replicate PCRs for sorted subsets used approximately 190 ng DNA; this equaled 25,000 to 30,000 T cell genomes. Sequencing used immunoSEQ multiplex PCR; TCRdb keeps in-frame clones, though not all of them. This table holds more than 2 million clones, roughly 95% found once. General study points: Lower generation probabilities were found for non-shared clonotypes than for those shared by all four donors. Estimated richness was generally greater in naive than memory subsets.

The sample comprised naive CD4+ T cells sorted from blood. Subset described: CD45RA+ positively selected. This chain links TRBV4-1 with TRBJ2-3; D unresolved. This TCR came from a man aged 18 to 35 in good health. CDR3 loop: CASSLQVIPDTQYF. As DNA, the CDR3 is TGCGCCAGCAGCCTTCAGGTCATCCCAGATACGCAGTATTTT.